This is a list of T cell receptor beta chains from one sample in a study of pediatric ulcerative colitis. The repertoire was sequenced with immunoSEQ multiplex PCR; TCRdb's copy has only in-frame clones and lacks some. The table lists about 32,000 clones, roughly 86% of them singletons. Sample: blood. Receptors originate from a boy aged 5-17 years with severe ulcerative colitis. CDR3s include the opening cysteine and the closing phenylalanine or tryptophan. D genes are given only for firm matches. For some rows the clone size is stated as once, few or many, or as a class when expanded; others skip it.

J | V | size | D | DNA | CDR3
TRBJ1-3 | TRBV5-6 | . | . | TGTGCCAGCAGCCCCGGGACGCCTGGAAACACCATATATTTT | CASSPGTPGNTIYF
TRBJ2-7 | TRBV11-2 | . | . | TGTGCCAGCAGCTTAGCACGTTCCTCCTACGAGCAGTACTTC | CASSLARSSYEQYF
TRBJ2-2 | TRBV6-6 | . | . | TGTGCCAGCAGTTACTCGGGGGCGGCCGGGGAGCTGTTTTTT | CASSYSGAAGELFF
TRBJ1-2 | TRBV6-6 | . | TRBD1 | TGTGCCAGCAGTTCGGGGACAGGGAACCTTAACTATGGCTACACCTTC | CASSSGTGNLNYGYTF
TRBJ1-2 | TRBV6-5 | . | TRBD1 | TGTGCCAGCAGTTACTCCGGGACAGGGGTGGCGGGTGGCTACACCTTC | CASSYSGTGVAGGYTF
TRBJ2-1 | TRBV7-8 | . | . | TGTGCCAGCAGCTTCCTACTAGTGTGGAATGAGCAGTTCTTC | CASSFLLVWNEQFF
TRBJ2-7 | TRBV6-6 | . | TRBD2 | TGTGCCAGCACCGAAAGGGGAGGGAGGGGCTACGAGCAGTACTTC | CASTERGGRGYEQYF
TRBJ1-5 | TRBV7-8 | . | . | TGTGCCAGCAGCTTAGATCTTCCAGGACATATATCCACCGATCAGCCCCAGCATTTT | CASSLDLPGHISTDQPQHF
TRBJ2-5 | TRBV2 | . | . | TGTGCCAGCAGCCCCCCAGCTCGAGAGACCCAGTACTTC | CASSPPARETQYF
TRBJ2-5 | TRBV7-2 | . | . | TGTGCCAGCAGCCAACGACGAAGGTACCAAGAGACCCAGTACTTC | CASSQRRRYQETQYF
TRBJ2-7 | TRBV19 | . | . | TGTGCCAGTAGTGCCCCCGGGATGAGCTCCTACGAGCAGTACTTC | CASSAPGMSSYEQYF
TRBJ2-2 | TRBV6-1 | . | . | TGTGCCAGCAGGGGACAACATTTCGGGGAGCTGTTTTTT | CASRGQHFGELFF
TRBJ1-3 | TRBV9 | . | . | TGTGCCAGCACCGCAGGATTATATCCTGGAAACACCATATATTTT | CASTAGLYPGNTIYF
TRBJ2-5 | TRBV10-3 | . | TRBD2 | TGTGCCATCAGGGATCCGGGACTAGGGGGGACCCAGTACTTC | CAIRDPGLGGTQYF
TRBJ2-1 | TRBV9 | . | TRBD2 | TGTGCCAGCAGTGAAAGCGGGGGGTATGTCAATGAGCAGTTCTTC | CASSESGGYVNEQFF
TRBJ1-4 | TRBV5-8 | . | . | TGTGCCAGCAGCTTGGAACAGGAGGCTAATGAAAAACTGTTTTTT | CASSLEQEANEKLFF
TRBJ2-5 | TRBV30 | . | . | TGTGCCTGGGGTGGCGTTCAAGAGACCCAGTACTTC | CAWGGVQETQYF
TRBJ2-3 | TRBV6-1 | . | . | TGTGCCAGCAGAATGGGGTGGGGCACAGATACGCAGTATTTT | CASRMGWGTDTQYF
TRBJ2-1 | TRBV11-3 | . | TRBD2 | TGTGCCAGCAGCTTAGGGGCGACTAGCGGGGGCTACAATGAGCAGTTCTTC | CASSLGATSGGYNEQFF
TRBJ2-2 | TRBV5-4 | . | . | TGTGCCAGCAGCGGAAGATCCGGGGAGCTGTTTTTT | CASSGRSGELFF
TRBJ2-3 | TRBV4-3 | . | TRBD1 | TGCGCCAGCAGCCAAGGCGACAGGGGTCGAGAAACGCAGTATTTT | CASSQGDRGRETQYF
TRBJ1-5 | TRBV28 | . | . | TGTGCCAGCAGTTTCGCGGGGTTAGGGACCAATCAGCCCCAGCATTTT | CASSFAGLGTNQPQHF
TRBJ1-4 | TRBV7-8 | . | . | TGTGCCAGCAGCTTAGCGGGTGCAACTAATGAAAAACTGTTTTTT | CASSLAGATNEKLFF
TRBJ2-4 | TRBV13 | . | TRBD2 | TGTGCCACCTCTCGTATGCGGGGGGCCAAAAACATTCAGTACTTC | CATSRMRGAKNIQYF
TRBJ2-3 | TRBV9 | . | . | TGTGCCAGCAGCACCCCGGCGGCCGGCACAGATACGCAGTATTTT | CASSTPAAGTDTQYF
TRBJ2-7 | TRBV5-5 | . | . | TGTGCCAGCAGCTGGGGGGAGCGCGGCGAGCAGTACTTC | CASSWGERGEQYF
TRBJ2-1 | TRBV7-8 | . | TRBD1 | TGTGCCAGCAGCTTAATGGGGACAGGGGCCAATGAGCAGTTCTTC | CASSLMGTGANEQFF
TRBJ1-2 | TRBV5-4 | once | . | TGTGCCAGCAGCTTGGCGGGTAGGCCGGATGGCTACACCTTC | CASSLAGRPDGYTF
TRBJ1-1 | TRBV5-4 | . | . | TGTGCCAGCAGCCACTTGGGCTGGGAAACTGAAGCTTTCTTT | CASSHLGWETEAFF
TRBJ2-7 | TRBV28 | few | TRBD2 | TGTGCCAGCAGTTTAGTAGCGGGGGGCCAGTACGAGCAGTACTTC | CASSLVAGGQYEQYF
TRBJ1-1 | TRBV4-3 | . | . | TGCGCCAGCAGCCAAGATAGTGAAGGGGGGGTAGTGGGGAACACTGAAGCTTTCTTT | CASSQDSEGGVVGNTEAFF
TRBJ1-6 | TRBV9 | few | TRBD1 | TGTGCCAGCAGCCTAGGACAGGTCGGTTCACCCCTCCACTTT | CASSLGQVGSPLHF
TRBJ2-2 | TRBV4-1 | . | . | TGCGCCAGCAGCCACACAGGGAACACCGGAGAGCTGTTTTTT | CASSHTGNTGELFF
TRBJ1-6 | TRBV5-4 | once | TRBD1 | TGTGCCAGCAGCTTGGTTCCAGGGGGAAATTCACCCCTCCACTTT | CASSLVPGGNSPLHF
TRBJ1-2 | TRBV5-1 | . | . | TGCGCCAGCAGCTTGCGGCCCGGGGGAGGCTACACCTTC | CASSLRPGGGYTF
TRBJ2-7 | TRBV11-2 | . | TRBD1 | TGTGCCAGCAGCTCCGGGACAGGGTGGTCCGAGCAGTACTTC | CASSSGTGWSEQYF
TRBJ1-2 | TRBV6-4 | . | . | TGTGCCAGCAGAGGGCGGGCCTACACCTTC | CASRGRAYTF
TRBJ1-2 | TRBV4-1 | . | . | TGCGCCAGCAGCCAAGATGGGGGCTATGGCTACACCTTC | CASSQDGGYGYTF
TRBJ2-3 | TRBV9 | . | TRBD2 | TGTGCCAGCAGTCTTAGCGGGGGGGCCAGGACAGATACGCAGTATTTT | CASSLSGGARTDTQYF
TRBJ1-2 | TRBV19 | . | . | TGTGCCAGTAGTATCGGACTGACTTCTCGCTACACCTTC | CASSIGLTSRYTF